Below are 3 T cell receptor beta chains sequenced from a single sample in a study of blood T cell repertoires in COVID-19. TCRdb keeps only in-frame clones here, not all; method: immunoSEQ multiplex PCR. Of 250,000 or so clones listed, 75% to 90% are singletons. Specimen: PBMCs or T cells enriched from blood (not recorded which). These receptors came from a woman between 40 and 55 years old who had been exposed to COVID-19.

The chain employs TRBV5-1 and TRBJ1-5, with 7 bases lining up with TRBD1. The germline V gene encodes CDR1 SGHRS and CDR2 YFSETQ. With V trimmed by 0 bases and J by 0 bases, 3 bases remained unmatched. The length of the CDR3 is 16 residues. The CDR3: CASSLGDSNSNQPQHF. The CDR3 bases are TGCGCCAGCAGCTTGGGGGACAGTAATAGCAATCAGCCCCAGCATTTT. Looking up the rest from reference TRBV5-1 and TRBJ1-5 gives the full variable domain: KAGVTQTPRYLIKTRGQQVTLSCSPISGHRSVSWYQQTPGQGLQFLFEYFSETQRNKGNFPGRFSGRQFSNSRSEMNVSTLELGDSALYLCASSLGDSNSNQPQHFGDGTRLSIL.

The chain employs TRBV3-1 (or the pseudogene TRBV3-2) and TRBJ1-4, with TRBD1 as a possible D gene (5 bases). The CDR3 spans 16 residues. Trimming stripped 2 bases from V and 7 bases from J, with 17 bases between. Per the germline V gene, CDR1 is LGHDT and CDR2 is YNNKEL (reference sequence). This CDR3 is CASSQRGGYGSEKLFF. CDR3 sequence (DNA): TGTGCCAGCAGCCAACGCGGGGGGTACGGGAGTGAAAAACTGTTTTTT.

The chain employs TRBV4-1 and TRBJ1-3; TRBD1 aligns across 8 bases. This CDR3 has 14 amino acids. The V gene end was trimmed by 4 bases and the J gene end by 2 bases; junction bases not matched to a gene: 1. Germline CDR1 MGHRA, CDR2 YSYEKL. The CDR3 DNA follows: TGCGCCAGCAGCCCGGGACAGGCTGGAAACACCATATATTTT. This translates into CASSPGQAGNTIYF.